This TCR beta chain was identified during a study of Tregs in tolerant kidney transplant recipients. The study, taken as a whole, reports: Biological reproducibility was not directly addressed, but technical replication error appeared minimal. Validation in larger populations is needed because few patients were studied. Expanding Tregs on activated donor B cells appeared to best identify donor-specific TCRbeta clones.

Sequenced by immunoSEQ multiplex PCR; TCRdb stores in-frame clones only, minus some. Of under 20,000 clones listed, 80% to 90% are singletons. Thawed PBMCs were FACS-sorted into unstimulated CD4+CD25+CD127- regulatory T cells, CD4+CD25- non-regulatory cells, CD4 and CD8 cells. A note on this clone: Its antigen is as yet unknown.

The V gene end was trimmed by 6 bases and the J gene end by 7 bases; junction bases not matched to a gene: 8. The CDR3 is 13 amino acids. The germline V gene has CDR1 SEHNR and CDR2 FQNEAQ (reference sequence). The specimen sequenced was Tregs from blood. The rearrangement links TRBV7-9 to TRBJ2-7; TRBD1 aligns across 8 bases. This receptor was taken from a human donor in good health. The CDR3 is CASSRQGAQEQYF. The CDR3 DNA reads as TGTGCCAGCAGTCGTCAGGGGGCGCAGGAGCAGTACTTC.